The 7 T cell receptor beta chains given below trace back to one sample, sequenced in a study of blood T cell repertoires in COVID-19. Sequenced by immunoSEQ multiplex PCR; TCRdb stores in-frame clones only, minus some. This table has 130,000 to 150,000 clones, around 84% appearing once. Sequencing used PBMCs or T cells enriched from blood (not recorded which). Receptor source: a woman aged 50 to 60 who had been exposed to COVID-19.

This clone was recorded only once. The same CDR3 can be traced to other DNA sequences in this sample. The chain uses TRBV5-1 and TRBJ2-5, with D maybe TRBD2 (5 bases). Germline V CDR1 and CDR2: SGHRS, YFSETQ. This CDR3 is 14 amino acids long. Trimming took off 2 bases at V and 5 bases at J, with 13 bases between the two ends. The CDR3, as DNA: TGCGCCAGCAGCTTAGAGGGTTTGGGGGAGACCCAGTACTTC. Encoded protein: CASSLEGLGETQYF.

CDR3 amino acids: CASSDRGRDGYTF. The DNA for the CDR3 is TGTGCCAGCAGTGATCGCGGGAGAGATGGCTACACCTTC. V is TRBV6-1 and J is TRBJ1-2; no reliable D call. V was trimmed by 3 bases and J by 6 bases, leaving 11 bases between them. The CDR3 covers 13 residues. Germline assignment: CDR1 MNHNS and CDR2 SASEGT.

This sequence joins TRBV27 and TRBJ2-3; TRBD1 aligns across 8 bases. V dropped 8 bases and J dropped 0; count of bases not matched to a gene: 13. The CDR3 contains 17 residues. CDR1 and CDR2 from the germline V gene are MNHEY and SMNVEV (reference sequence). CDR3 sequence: CASGRQGTLFSTDTQYF. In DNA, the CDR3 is TGTGCCAGCGGGAGACAGGGGACCTTGTTTAGCACAGATACGCAGTATTTT.

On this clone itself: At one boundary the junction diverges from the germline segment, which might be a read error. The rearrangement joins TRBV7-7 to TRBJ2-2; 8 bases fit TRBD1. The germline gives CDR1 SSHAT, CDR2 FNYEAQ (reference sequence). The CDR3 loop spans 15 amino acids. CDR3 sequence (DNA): TGTGCTAGCAGCTCAGGACAGGGAGGACACGGGGAGCTGTTTTTT. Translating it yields CASSSGQGGHGELFF. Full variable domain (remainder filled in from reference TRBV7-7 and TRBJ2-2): GAGVSQSPRYKVTKRGQDVTLRCDPISSHATLYWYQQALGQGPEFLTYFNYEAQPDKSGLPSDRFSAERPEGSISTLTIQRTEQRDSAMYRCASSSGQGGHGELFFGEGSRLTVL.

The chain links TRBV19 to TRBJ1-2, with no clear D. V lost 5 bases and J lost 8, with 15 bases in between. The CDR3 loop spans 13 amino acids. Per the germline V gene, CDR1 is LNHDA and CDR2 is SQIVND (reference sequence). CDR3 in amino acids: CASSPRSFGGYTF. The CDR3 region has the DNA TGTGCCAGTAGTCCCCGGTCCTTCGGGGGCTACACCTTC.

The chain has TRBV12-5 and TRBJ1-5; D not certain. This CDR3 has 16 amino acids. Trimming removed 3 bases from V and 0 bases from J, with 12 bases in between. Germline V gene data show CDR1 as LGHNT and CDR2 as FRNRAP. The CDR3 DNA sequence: TGTGCTAGTGGTTTCTTTCTCAGGAATAGCAATCAGCCCCAGCATTTT. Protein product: CASGFFLRNSNQPQHF.

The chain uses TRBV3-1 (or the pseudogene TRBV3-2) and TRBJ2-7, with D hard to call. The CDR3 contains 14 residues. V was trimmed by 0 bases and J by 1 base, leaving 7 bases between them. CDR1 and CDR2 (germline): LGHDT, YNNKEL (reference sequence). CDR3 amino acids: CASSQDTSSYEQYF. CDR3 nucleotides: TGTGCCAGCAGCCAAGATACCAGTTCCTACGAGCAGTACTTC.